This passage covers 14 T cell receptor beta chains from one sample sequenced in a study of early T cells in non-severe SARS-CoV-2 infection. Each CDR3 protein gets one entry after TCRdb re-called the 5' RACE reads with MiXCR. The profile covers 110,000 or so distinct CDR3 sequences, with about 12% appearing a single time and around 2.9% taken by the ten largest. The specimen sequenced was whole blood. The source is an adult who was a healthcare worker with PCR-confirmed SARS-CoV-2 infection or an uninfected control (not recorded which).

This clonotype was counted between two and nine times. V usage is TRBV2 and J usage is TRBJ2-5; 9 nucleotides align to TRBD2. With V trimmed by 2 bases and J by 1 base, 2 bases remained unmatched. This CDR3 spans 15 amino acids. Germline-derived CDR1 and CDR2 are SNHLY and FYNNEI. The CDR3 DNA is TGTGCCAGCAGTGAACTAGCGGGGTTCCAAGAGACCCAGTACTTC. Amino acid sequence: CASSELAGFQETQYF.

The chain is built from TRBV11-2 and TRBJ2-1; TRBD2 aligns across 14 bases. The CDR3 runs 18 residues. CDR1 SGHAT and CDR2 FQNNGV come from the germline V gene. After removal of 3 bases from V and 8 bases from J, the junction contained 12 bases not matched to a gene. The CDR3 DNA sequence: TGTGCCAGCAGCTTGGGGACTAGCGGGGGTTTAGGAATATATGAGCAGTTCTTC. Translation: CASSLGTSGGLGIYEQFF.

The chain recombines TRBV29-1 with TRBJ2-3; 11 nucleotides align to TRBD2. The CDR3 runs 13 residues. Per the germline V gene, CDR1 is SQVTM and CDR2 is ANQGSEA. Trimming cost V 6 bases and J 6 bases; bases outside gene matches: 5. CDR3 coding DNA: TGCAGCGTCATAGCGGGGGGGTCGGATACGCAGTATTTT. Protein product: CSVIAGGSDTQYF.

This clonotype was picked up a small number of times. For the CDR3, the DNA is TGTGCCAGCAGTGATGGGGGACTAGGAAGAAACGAGCAGTACTTC. Translated, it gives CASSDGGLGRNEQYF. The rearrangement links TRBV25-1 to TRBJ2-7, with 8 bases that match TRBD2. There are 15 residues in the CDR3. Germline lookup yields CDR1 MGHDK and CDR2 SYGVNS. V was clipped by 3 bases and J by 5 bases; unmatched bases: 9.

The sample holds many counts of this clonotype. The V gene is TRBV28, the J gene TRBJ2-3; 8 bases map to TRBD2. The V and J ends lost 3 bases and 0 bases, in that order; junction bases with no gene match: 2. This CDR3 is 15 amino acids long. Germline-derived CDR1 and CDR2 are MDHEN and SYDVKM. The CDR3 bases are TGTGCCAGCAGTTTTAGCGGGACTAGCACAGATACGCAGTATTTT. Protein product: CASSFSGTSTDTQYF.

This clonotype was recorded at least ten times. The chain joins TRBV29-1 to TRBJ1-6; D gene unclear. The CDR3 length is 13 residues. From germline, CDR1 is SQVTM and CDR2 ANQGSEA. V was trimmed by 5 bases and J by 10 bases, leaving 15 bases between them. CDR3 sequence reads: CSVSLLEGSPLHF. CDR3 DNA: TGCAGCGTTTCCCTCTTGGAGGGATCACCCCTCCACTTT.

V usage is TRBV6-1 and J usage is TRBJ2-2, with 8 bases aligning to TRBD1. Germline loops: CDR1 MNHNS, CDR2 SASEGT. J was trimmed by 4 bases and V by 5 bases; bases with no gene match: 6. The CDR3 runs to 15 residues. This CDR3 reads CASSKTGVVTGELFF. The CDR3 DNA follows: TGTGCCAGCAGTAAGACAGGGGTCGTCACCGGGGAGCTGTTTTTT.

The rearrangement uses TRBV11-3 and TRBJ2-3; 15 bases are a match to TRBD2. The junction had 8 bases not matched to a gene; V was cut back by 5 bases and J by 8 bases. Germline CDR1 SGHNT, CDR2 YENEEA. CDR3 length: 16 residues. CDR3 in amino acids: CASSPRTSGGAGTQYF. The CDR3 region has the DNA TGTGCCAGCAGCCCCCGGACTAGCGGGGGGGCGGGTACGCAGTATTTT.

The V gene is TRBV20-1, the J gene TRBJ2-5; D remains unclear. The CDR3 has 19 amino acids. Trimming cost V 0 bases and J 0 bases, with 23 bases left between them. Germline CDR1 is DFQATT and CDR2 is SNEGSKA (reference sequence). The CDR3 is CSARDRRIGRNWYQETQYF. The DNA for the CDR3 is TGCAGTGCTAGAGATCGGAGAATCGGGCGGAACTGGTACCAAGAGACCCAGTACTTC.

In this sample, this clonotype turned up a few times. This chain links TRBV7-9 with TRBJ2-7, with 8 bases fitting TRBD1. The junction had 6 bases not matched to a gene; V was cut back by 0 bases and J by 2 bases. This CDR3 comprises 16 residues. Germline lookup yields CDR1 SEHNR and CDR2 FQNEAQ (reference sequence). The DNA for the CDR3 is TGTGCCAGCAGCTTAGCGGGGGACAGGACCGCCTACGAGCAGTACTTC. It translates to CASSLAGDRTAYEQYF.

This clonotype has more than one count but fewer than ten. The chain combines TRBV7-9 with TRBJ1-1, with D perhaps matching TRBD1 (5 bases). Per germline, CDR1 SEHNR and CDR2 FQNEAQ (reference sequence). The CDR3 runs to 14 residues. Between the trimmed V and J ends, which lost 4 bases and 1 base, there was a span of 10 bases. The CDR3 sequence is CASSSARANTEAFF. CDR3 in DNA: TGTGCCAGCAGCTCGGCCAGGGCGAACACTGAAGCTTTCTTT.

This clonotype appeared many times. One junction end does not reproduce the germline sequence, and a read error may be involved. The rearrangement links TRBV29-1 to TRBJ2-1; the match to TRBD2 covers 8 bases. Germline-derived CDR1 and CDR2 are SQVTM and ANQGSEA. The CDR3 consists of 13 residues. CDR3 amino acids: CSVGPRLAPVGVF. In DNA, the CDR3 is TGCAGCGTGGGTCCTCGACTAGCGCCTGTTGGGGTCTTC.

Many counts were recorded for this clonotype. This chain links TRBV6-6 with TRBJ1-1, with TRBD1 as a possible D gene (6 bases). CDR1 is MNHNY and CDR2 is SVGAGI in the germline V gene (reference sequence). The CDR3 has 14 amino acids. Deletions cut 5 bases from V and 3 bases from J, with 13 bases between. The CDR3 here is CASSRGGEDTEAFF. CDR3 coding DNA: TGTGCCAGCAGTAGAGGGGGGGAGGACACTGAAGCTTTCTTT.

V usage is TRBV28 and J usage is TRBJ2-3; 12 bases fit TRBD2. Germline-derived CDR1 and CDR2 are MDHEN and SYDVKM. This CDR3 contains 13 residues. V lost 11 bases, J lost 0 bases, and 0 bases stayed unmatched. CDR3 in amino acids: CALAGGSTDTQYF. For the CDR3, the DNA is TGTGCCCTAGCGGGGGGGAGCACAGATACGCAGTATTTT.